Here is one T cell receptor beta chain with its context. V was trimmed by 6 bases and J by 8 bases, leaving 10 bases between them. This CDR3 has 11 residues. Germline V gene lookup returns CDR1 KGHSH and CDR2 LQKENI. FACS was used to enrich TEMRA cells, whereas the CD8+ and CD4+ T cells were obtained by negative isolation. It was with random hexamers that roughly 0.5 to 1 ug RNA was reverse transcribed. immunoSEQ multiplex PCR amplified TCR beta CDR3 across 54 Vbeta, 13 Jbeta. TCRdb re-derived calls from the immunoSEQ multiplex PCR reads in MiXCR, one entry per CDR3 protein. The data hold hundreds of thousands of distinct CDR3 sequences, with 95% observed a single time. This sample is part of a study of CD8 T cells in Susac syndrome.

V and J are TRBV18 and TRBJ1-2; D remains ambiguous. The TCR comes from a human donor with multiple sclerosis. The material sequenced was CD4+ T cells from PBMCs. CDR3 DNA sequence: TGTGCCAGCTCCCCGGGTTGGGGCTACACCTTC. Protein product: CASSPGWGYTF.